Listed below are T cell receptor beta chains from one sample, sequenced in a study of B cell selection in AIRE deficiency. Sequencing used immunoSEQ multiplex PCR; TCRdb keeps in-frame clones, though not all of them. The sample lists about 25,000 clones; roughly 96% were seen once. The source material was CD4+CD127+ conventional T cells sorted from PBMCs. The receptors were sampled from a human donor in good health. Both conserved end residues are part of each CDR3. Each record gives: J gene, CDR3 length, V gene, clone size, D gene, CDR3 DNA, CDR3 protein. A D gene is named only where the DNA matches it firmly. Expanded clones are given a class, and other clones once, few, many or no size at all.

j_gene: TRBJ1-5
len: 14
v_gene: TRBV9
abundance: .
d_gene: .
CDR3nt: TGTGCCAGCAGCGGGGACGGTTCTCGTCAGCCCCAGCATTTT
CDR3aa: CASSGDGSRQPQHF

j_gene: TRBJ1-5
len: 15
v_gene: TRBV9
abundance: .
d_gene: .
CDR3nt: TGTGCCAGCAGCGTAGAAGGGCTGGCAAATCAGCCCCAGCATTTT
CDR3aa: CASSVEGLANQPQHF

j_gene: TRBJ1-2
len: 16
v_gene: TRBV7-9
abundance: .
d_gene: TRBD1
CDR3nt: TGTGCCAGCAGCCGATCGGGACAGGCGTCCTCCTATGGCTACACCTTC
CDR3aa: CASSRSGQASSYGYTF

j_gene: TRBJ2-7
len: 14
v_gene: TRBV7-7
abundance: once
d_gene: .
CDR3nt: TGTGCCAGCAGCTTATCTACAGGTTCCTACGAGCAGTACTTC
CDR3aa: CASSLSTGSYEQYF

j_gene: TRBJ2-4
len: 15
v_gene: TRBV7-9
abundance: once
d_gene: .
CDR3nt: TGTGCCAGCAGCTTAGAAAGACAGTACAAAAACATTCAGTACTTC
CDR3aa: CASSLERQYKNIQYF

j_gene: TRBJ2-3
len: 11
v_gene: TRBV19
abundance: .
d_gene: .
CDR3nt: TGTGCCAGTAGTATAAACGTTCGGCAGTATTTT
CDR3aa: CASSINVRQYF

j_gene: TRBJ2-1
len: 13
v_gene: TRBV2
abundance: .
d_gene: TRBD2
CDR3nt: TGTGCCAGCGGAGGACTAGTCTACAATGAGCAGTTCTTC
CDR3aa: CASGGLVYNEQFF

j_gene: TRBJ1-4
len: 16
v_gene: TRBV19
abundance: .
d_gene: .
CDR3nt: TGTGCCAGTATCCCAAAGGGCAGGGGCGAAATTGGAAAACTGTTTTTT
CDR3aa: CASIPKGRGEIGKLFF

j_gene: TRBJ2-4
len: 15
v_gene: TRBV4-2
abundance: .
d_gene: TRBD2
CDR3nt: TGTGCCAGCAGCCCTAGCGGGGGAACTAGGAACATTCAGTACTTC
CDR3aa: CASSPSGGTRNIQYF

j_gene: TRBJ1-6
len: 13
v_gene: TRBV6-5
abundance: once
d_gene: .
CDR3nt: TGTGCCAGCAGTCGGGAGTATAATTCACCCCTCCACTTT
CDR3aa: CASSREYNSPLHF

j_gene: TRBJ2-2
len: 13
v_gene: TRBV6-4
abundance: .
d_gene: .
CDR3nt: TGTGCCAGCAGTGAGGCGGACACCGGGGAGCTGTTTTTT
CDR3aa: CASSEADTGELFF

j_gene: TRBJ1-4
len: 13
v_gene: TRBV10-3
abundance: .
d_gene: .
CDR3nt: TGTGCCATCAACGGTGAGGAAGGTGAAAAACTGTTTTTT
CDR3aa: CAINGEEGEKLFF

j_gene: TRBJ2-4
len: 12
v_gene: TRBV5-1
abundance: .
d_gene: TRBD2
CDR3nt: TGCGCCAGCAGCACGGGGGGAAACATTCAGTACTTC
CDR3aa: CASSTGGNIQYF

j_gene: TRBJ2-7
len: 15
v_gene: TRBV5-4
abundance: .
d_gene: .
CDR3nt: TGTGCCAGCAGCTTGGACCCAAGGGGTTCCTACGAGCAGTACTTC
CDR3aa: CASSLDPRGSYEQYF

j_gene: TRBJ1-1
len: 13
v_gene: TRBV5-6
abundance: .
d_gene: TRBD1
CDR3nt: TGTGCCAGCAGCATAGACAGGGACACTGAAGCTTTCTTT
CDR3aa: CASSIDRDTEAFF

j_gene: TRBJ1-1
len: 15
v_gene: TRBV28
abundance: .
d_gene: .
CDR3nt: TGTGCCAGCAGCCAAGAATCCCTGGGGGTTATCAAGGCTTTCTTT
CDR3aa: CASSQESLGVIKAFF

j_gene: TRBJ2-7
len: 14
v_gene: TRBV19
abundance: .
d_gene: TRBD1
CDR3nt: TGTGCCAGTAGTAGCGGACAGGGCTACTACGAGCAGTACTTC
CDR3aa: CASSSGQGYYEQYF

j_gene: TRBJ2-7
len: 9
v_gene: TRBV5-1
abundance: .
d_gene: .
CDR3nt: TGCGCCAGCAGCTTCGAGCAGTACTTC
CDR3aa: CASSFEQYF

j_gene: TRBJ1-2
len: 12
v_gene: TRBV29-1
abundance: once
d_gene: .
CDR3nt: TGCAGCGTTGAGGATAACCGCTATGGCTACACCTTC
CDR3aa: CSVEDNRYGYTF

j_gene: TRBJ1-1
len: 15
v_gene: TRBV7-9
abundance: .
d_gene: .
CDR3nt: TGTGCCAGCAGCCCCCGCGCGGGGGAGAACACTGAAGCTTTCTTT
CDR3aa: CASSPRAGENTEAFF

j_gene: TRBJ2-2
len: 17
v_gene: TRBV7-2
abundance: .
d_gene: TRBD1
CDR3nt: TGTGCCAGCAGCTTAGGATGGACAGGAGCGAACACCGGGGAGCTGTTTTTT
CDR3aa: CASSLGWTGANTGELFF

j_gene: TRBJ2-5
len: 13
v_gene: TRBV7-7
abundance: .
d_gene: .
CDR3nt: TGTGCCAGCAGTCAGGAATTACAAGAGACCCAGTACTTC
CDR3aa: CASSQELQETQYF

j_gene: TRBJ2-3
len: 15
v_gene: TRBV9
abundance: .
d_gene: .
CDR3nt: TGTGCCAGCAGCGCATCCGGGACAAGCACAGATACGCAGTATTTT
CDR3aa: CASSASGTSTDTQYF

j_gene: TRBJ2-7
len: 11
v_gene: TRBV20-1
abundance: .
d_gene: TRBD1
CDR3nt: TGCAGTGCTACAGGGGGCAAGGAGCAGTACTTC
CDR3aa: CSATGGKEQYF

j_gene: TRBJ1-2
len: 15
v_gene: TRBV5-1
abundance: .
d_gene: .
CDR3nt: TGCGCCAGCAGCTTGGGTATGGAAGGCGGCTATGGCTACACCTTC
CDR3aa: CASSLGMEGGYGYTF

j_gene: TRBJ1-3
len: 15
v_gene: TRBV5-5
abundance: .
d_gene: .
CDR3nt: TGTGCCAGCAGCTTGGACAGGGCCTCTGGAAACACCATATATTTT
CDR3aa: CASSLDRASGNTIYF

j_gene: TRBJ2-2
len: 15
v_gene: TRBV4-3
abundance: .
d_gene: .
CDR3nt: TGCGCCAGCAGCCGAGGGACTGTTGGTGCCGGGGAGCTGTTTTTT
CDR3aa: CASSRGTVGAGELFF

j_gene: TRBJ1-5
len: 13
v_gene: TRBV7-2
abundance: .
d_gene: .
CDR3nt: TGTGCCAGCAGCTTCAAGGGCGGCCAGCCCCAGCATTTT
CDR3aa: CASSFKGGQPQHF

j_gene: TRBJ1-2
len: 15
v_gene: TRBV19
abundance: .
d_gene: TRBD1
CDR3nt: TGTGCCAGTGTATCAGGAGACAGGGGGCTGGATGGCTACACCTTC
CDR3aa: CASVSGDRGLDGYTF

j_gene: TRBJ2-7
len: 15
v_gene: TRBV7-8
abundance: .
d_gene: .
CDR3nt: TGTGCCAGCAGCTTAGCGACCGCTGGCTCCTACGAGCAGTACTTC
CDR3aa: CASSLATAGSYEQYF

j_gene: TRBJ2-3
len: 15
v_gene: TRBV9
abundance: .
d_gene: TRBD2
CDR3nt: TGTGCCAGCAGCGCCTGGACTAGTAAAGCAGATACGCAGTATTTT
CDR3aa: CASSAWTSKADTQYF

j_gene: TRBJ2-4
len: 15
v_gene: TRBV5-1
abundance: .
d_gene: .
CDR3nt: TGCGCCAGCAGCTTCCGGGGGATAGACAAAAACATTCAGTACTTC
CDR3aa: CASSFRGIDKNIQYF

j_gene: TRBJ1-2
len: 15
v_gene: TRBV18
abundance: .
d_gene: .
CDR3nt: TGTGCCAGCTCACCGGAGGAAGGGTCAGGCTATGGCTACACCTTC
CDR3aa: CASSPEEGSGYGYTF

j_gene: TRBJ2-2
len: 15
v_gene: TRBV18
abundance: .
d_gene: .
CDR3nt: TGTGCCAGCTCACCCGGACAGACGAACACCGGGGAGCTGTTTTTT
CDR3aa: CASSPGQTNTGELFF

j_gene: TRBJ1-2
len: 14
v_gene: TRBV7-9
abundance: .
d_gene: .
CDR3nt: TGTGCCAGCAGCTTAGTTACAGAGGTTTATGGCTACACCTTC
CDR3aa: CASSLVTEVYGYTF

j_gene: TRBJ2-5
len: 13
v_gene: TRBV6-6
abundance: once
d_gene: .
CDR3nt: TGTGCCAGCAGTCACAGGGCCGGGGAGACCCAGTACTTC
CDR3aa: CASSHRAGETQYF

j_gene: TRBJ2-2
len: 16
v_gene: TRBV11-2
abundance: .
d_gene: TRBD1
CDR3nt: TGTGCCAGCAGCTTAGAGAGGACAGGGGGCTCGAGGGAGCTGTTTTTT
CDR3aa: CASSLERTGGSRELFF

j_gene: TRBJ2-3
len: 13
v_gene: TRBV7-2
abundance: .
d_gene: .
CDR3nt: TGTGCCAGCAGCTTCCTAGCGACAGATACGCAGTATTTT
CDR3aa: CASSFLATDTQYF

j_gene: TRBJ2-3
len: 17
v_gene: TRBV9
abundance: .
d_gene: TRBD2
CDR3nt: TGTGCCAGCAGCGTAGAACTAGCGGGGGAGGGCACAGATACGCAGTATTTT
CDR3aa: CASSVELAGEGTDTQYF

j_gene: TRBJ2-3
len: 17
v_gene: TRBV11-2
abundance: .
d_gene: TRBD2
CDR3nt: TGTGCCAGCAGCTCCCACGGACTAGCGGGGGGGCGAGATACGCAGTATTTT
CDR3aa: CASSSHGLAGGRDTQYF

j_gene: TRBJ2-1
len: 15
v_gene: TRBV9
abundance: .
d_gene: .
CDR3nt: TGTGCCAGCAGCCAAGACAGGCCCTCCTACAATGAGCAGTTCTTC
CDR3aa: CASSQDRPSYNEQFF

j_gene: TRBJ2-7
len: 17
v_gene: TRBV18
abundance: once
d_gene: TRBD1
CDR3nt: TGTGCCAGCTCACCAGCTGCACCGGGACAGGGGATCTACGAGCAGTACTTC
CDR3aa: CASSPAAPGQGIYEQYF

j_gene: TRBJ2-1
len: 12
v_gene: TRBV2
abundance: .
d_gene: .
CDR3nt: TGTGCCAGCAGTCAGGACAGAAATGAGCAGTTCTTC
CDR3aa: CASSQDRNEQFF

j_gene: TRBJ2-3
len: 12
v_gene: TRBV19
abundance: .
d_gene: .
CDR3nt: TGTGCCAGTAGTATAGGGGAAGATACGCAGTATTTT
CDR3aa: CASSIGEDTQYF

j_gene: TRBJ1-5
len: 14
v_gene: TRBV28
abundance: .
d_gene: .
CDR3nt: TGTGCCAGCACCCAAGCCTGGGGCAATCAGCCCCAGCATTTT
CDR3aa: CASTQAWGNQPQHF